This T cell receptor (beta chain) stems from a study of T cell responses to AZD1222 COVID-19 vaccine. Second-dose intervals of approximately 4 or approximately 12 weeks were pooled. The CDR3 is 15 amino acids. The V and J ends lost 3 bases and 11 bases respectively, with 21 bases between them. Looked up from germline, CDR1 is KGHDR and CDR2 is SFDVKD. TCRdb keeps only in-frame clones here, not all; method: immunoSEQ multiplex PCR. Among roughly 150,000 clones listed, about 87% were seen once. This clone has only one observation. Its cognate antigen is unknown. General study results and limits: The span of vaccine-associated CD4 TCRs extended across spike, with dominance at 160-218 and 743-854. When two AZD1222 doses had been given, Spike-specific TCR breadth and depth rose. Samples come after the peak T cell response, not at day 14.

The input for sequencing was peripheral blood, taken 28 days after the second AZD1222 dose. This receptor was obtained from an adult who received the AZD1222 COVID-19 vaccine. This chain connects TRBV24-1 to TRBJ2-5; no clear D gene. The DNA for the CDR3 is TGTGCCACCAGTGATCCAGGCAAACTCCCCGCGCTTCAGTACTTC. Its translation is CATSDPGKLPALQYF.